The 21 T cell receptor beta chains in this list originate from one sample, sequenced in a study of T cells in Graves' hyperthyroidism and ophthalmopathy. RNA transcripts served as the template for amplifying TCR beta CDR3 regions. HTBI primers were the set used in a first-round RT-PCR of the TCR CDR3. TCRdb called the multiplex PCR reads again in MiXCR, with one record for every CDR3 protein. The table lists fewer than 500,000 distinct CDR3 sequences, roughly 14% of them singletons. Sequencing used blood. The origin of the receptors is a man aged 18 to 29 with Graves' ophthalmopathy.

The rearrangement joins TRBV10-3 to TRBJ2-7, with TRBD1 identical over 8 bases. J gave up 5 bases and V 6 bases, and 9 bases lay outside the gene matches. This CDR3 comprises 14 residues. Germline CDR1 and CDR2: ENHRY and SYGVKD. The CDR3, as DNA: TGTGCCATCAGACCGACAGGGGCCAGGGACGAGCAGTACTTC. Protein: CAIRPTGARDEQYF.

This clonotype was seen a handful of times. V gene TRBV9 combines with J gene TRBJ2-1; possible D gene TRBD2, 6 bases. This CDR3 is 13 amino acids long. V lost 4 bases to trimming and J lost 8 bases, with 13 bases between them. Looked up from germline, CDR1 is SGDLS and CDR2 is YYNGEE. The CDR3 reads CASSPIPGDEQFF. CDR3 DNA sequence: TGTGCCAGCAGCCCCATCCCGGGAGATGAGCAGTTCTTC. Together with reference TRBV9 and TRBJ2-1, the CDR3 gives the full variable domain: DSGVTQTPKHLITATGQRVTLRCSPRSGDLSVYWYQQSLDQGLQFLIQYYNGEERAKGNILERFSAQQFPDLHSELNLSSLELGDSALYFCASSPIPGDEQFFGPGTRLTVL.

This chain links TRBV12-3 or TRBV12-4 with TRBJ1-2; tentative D call: TRBD1 (5 bases). The CDR3 sequence is 13 residues long. The ends were cut back, 6 bases at V and 8 bases at J, with 16 bases in the middle. CDR3 nucleotide sequence: TGTGCCAGCAGCCCAAATGGGGGGACCGGCTACACCTTC. Translating it yields CASSPNGGTGYTF.

At least ten counts were recorded for this clonotype. V and J are TRBV7-3 and TRBJ2-1, with a tentative D call TRBD1 (5 bases). The CDR3 consists of 17 residues. Deletions cut 0 bases from V and 1 base from J, with 13 bases between. Germline CDR1 SGHTA, CDR2 FQGTGA. In DNA, the CDR3 is TGTGCCAGCAGCTTAACCGGTGACTCAGGGTCCTACAATGAGCAGTTCTTC. This encodes CASSLTGDSGSYNEQFF.

For this clonotype: A much larger clonotype is one base distant, so this may be a read error. This chain joins TRBV18 and TRBJ2-7; 7 bases line up with TRBD1. There are 14 residues in the CDR3. Germline V lookup: CDR1 KGHSH, CDR2 LQKENI. V was pared by 3 bases and J by 1 base, with 3 bases of the junction left unmatched. The CDR3 DNA reads TGTGCCAGCTCACCGGGACAGAGATCCTACGAGCAGTACTTC. It translates to CASSPGQRSYEQYF.

The genes are TRBV29-1 and TRBJ2-1; TRBD2 agrees at 8 bases. Germline lookup yields CDR1 SQVTM and CDR2 ANQGSEA. CDR3 size: 15 residues. With V trimmed by 1 base and J by 4 bases, 6 bases remained unmatched. CDR3 sequence: CSVEGPGTRYNEQFF. CDR3 in DNA: TGCAGCGTTGAAGGACCCGGGACTAGGTACAATGAGCAGTTCTTC.

This clonotype was seen many times. The gene calls are TRBV19 and TRBJ1-1, with 10 bases fitting TRBD1. Trimming cost V 7 bases and J 5 bases; bases outside gene matches: 7. The CDR3 covers 14 residues. Looked up from germline, CDR1 is LNHDA and CDR2 is SQIVND (reference sequence). The CDR3 region is CASTRDRGWTEAFF. CDR3 bases: TGTGCCAGTACTAGGGACAGGGGATGGACTGAAGCTTTCTTT.

This clonotype was seen repeatedly, ten times or more. The J gene is TRBJ1-1, the V gene TRBV24-1, with a tentative D call TRBD1 (5 bases). From germline, CDR1 is KGHDR and CDR2 SFDVKD. Trimming cost V 3 bases and J 2 bases, with 9 bases left between them. This CDR3 region has 14 residues. CDR3 loop: CATSDADSNTEAFF. The CDR3 DNA is TGTGCCACCAGTGATGCTGACAGTAACACTGAAGCTTTCTTT.

Ten or more counts support this clonotype. The chain links TRBV11-3 to TRBJ2-5; no definite D call. The V gene lost 2 bases and the J gene lost 1 base, with 11 bases spanning the gap. The CDR3 is 15 residues long. Germline-derived CDR1 and CDR2 are SGHNT and YENEEA. The CDR3 loop reads CASSLQESLQETQYF. As DNA, the CDR3 is TGTGCCAGCAGCTTACAGGAGAGTCTCCAAGAGACCCAGTACTTC.

In its sample, this clonotype was seen many times. The chain links TRBV2 to TRBJ2-1, with D possibly TRBD1 on 5 matching bases. In germline, CDR1 is SNHLY, CDR2 FYNNEI. Trimming took off 9 bases at V and 0 bases at J, with 15 bases between the two ends. This CDR3 spans 15 amino acids. The CDR3 DNA reads TGTGCCAGTTCTCTTCGAGACAGCTCCTACAATGAGCAGTTCTTC. Translation gives CASSLRDSSYNEQFF.

This clonotype was detected a few times. The chain is built from TRBV3-1 and TRBJ1-2, with unresolved D. The germline V gene has CDR1 LGHDT and CDR2 YNNKEL (reference sequence). With 1 base removed from V and 4 bases from J, the gap between germline ends came to 4 bases. The CDR3 contains 12 residues. The CDR3: CASSQVTYGYTF. CDR3 sequence (DNA): TGTGCCAGCAGCCAAGTAACCTATGGCTACACCTTC. Drawing the rest from reference TRBV3-1 and TRBJ1-2, the complete variable domain is DTAVSQTPKYLVTQMGNDKSIKCEQNLGHDTMYWYKQDSKKFLKIMFSYNNKELIINETVPNRFSPKSPDKAHLNLHINSLELGDSAVYFCASSQVTYGYTFGSGTRLTVV.

This clonotype came up many times. The chain combines TRBV7-9 with TRBJ2-1, with 12 nucleotides matching TRBD2. CDR1 and CDR2 from the germline V gene are SEHNR and FQNEAQ (reference sequence). After removal of 5 bases from V and 7 bases from J, the junction contained 18 bases not matched to a gene. The CDR3 totals 19 residues. The CDR3 DNA is TGTGCCAGCAGCGCTAGTAAGCTAGCGGGAGGGCCGGGAAGGAATGAGCAGTTCTTC. Its protein is CASSASKLAGGPGRNEQFF.

On this clonotype itself: This may be a read error: a much more frequent sequence differs by one nucleotide. The chain joins TRBV30 to TRBJ2-7, with a possible D match to TRBD2 (6 bases). Germline V gene lookup returns CDR1 GTSNPN and CDR2 SVGIG (reference sequence). This CDR3 is built from 11 residues. The CDR3 sequence: CARRGELMQYF. The CDR3 DNA reads TGTGCCCGGAGGGGAGAGTTGATGCAGTACTTC. Complete variable domain (other parts from reference TRBV30 and TRBJ2-7): SQTIHQWPATLVQPVGSPLSLECTVEGTSNPNLYWYRQAAGRGLQLLFYSVGIGQISSEVPQNLSASRPQDRQFILSSKKLLLSDSGFYLCARRGELMQYFGPGTRLTVT.

Many counts were recorded for this clonotype. This sequence joins TRBV11-2 and TRBJ1-2; 9 bases fit TRBD1. The CDR3 is made up of 15 amino acids. V was clipped by 5 bases and J by 2 bases; unmatched bases: 6. The germline CDR1 and CDR2 sequences are SGHAT and FQNNGV. In DNA, the CDR3 is TGTGCCAGCAGCGGCCCCGGGACAGGGAACTATGGCTACACCTTC. It encodes CASSGPGTGNYGYTF. Combining the CDR3 with reference TRBV11-2 and TRBJ1-2 gives the whole variable domain EAGVAQSPRYKIIEKRQSVAFWCNPISGHATLYWYQQILGQGPKLLIQFQNNGVVDDSQLPKDRFSAERLKGVDSTLKIQPAKLEDSAVYLCASSGPGTGNYGYTFGSGTRLTVV.

This clonotype has a count of ten or more. The chain joins TRBV7-2 to TRBJ2-7, with no clear D. Trimming pared 2 bases from V and 0 bases from J, leaving 8 bases between. From germline, CDR1 is SGHTA and CDR2 FQGNSA. The CDR3 extends over 14 amino acids. CDR3 amino acids: CASSLNWISYEQYF. CDR3 DNA sequence: TGTGCCAGCAGCTTAAACTGGATCTCCTACGAGCAGTACTTC.

This clonotype was seen only once. A much larger clone lies a single base off, so this may be a read error. V usage is TRBV29-1 and J usage is TRBJ2-7; D might be TRBD2 (6 bases). CDR3 length equals 13 residues. Germline values: CDR1 SQVTM, CDR2 ANQGSEA. CDR3 sequence: CSIDRESSYEQYF. As DNA, the CDR3 is TGCAGCATTGATCGGGAGAGCTCCTACGAGCAGTACTTC.

This clonotype was detected many times. The chain carries TRBV20-1 and TRBJ1-1; tentatively, D is TRBD1 (5 bases). V gave up 5 bases and J gave up 1 base, with 14 bases separating them. CDR1 is DFQATT and CDR2 is SNEGSKA in the germline V gene (reference sequence). This CDR3 is 14 amino acids long. The DNA for the CDR3 is TGCAGTGCTTCCCCCGGGACTCAGAACACTGAAGCTTTCTTT. Translation gives CSASPGTQNTEAFF.

Turning to this clonotype: This sequence may be a read error, since a much larger clone differs from it by one base. The V gene is TRBV7-6, the J gene TRBJ2-3, with D possibly TRBD2 on 5 matching bases. V gave up 3 bases and J gave up 2 bases, with 12 bases separating them. This CDR3 has 15 residues. The germline V gene has CDR1 SGHVS and CDR2 FNYEAQ. The CDR3 sequence: CASSFPGSITDTQYF. CDR3 nucleotide sequence: TGTGCCAGCAGCTTTCCGGGGTCTATCACAGATACGCAGTATTTT.

Notes on this clonotype: This may stem from a read error, because a much larger clone lies one nucleotide away. The chain is built from TRBV2 and TRBJ2-2; 10 bases match TRBD2. CDR1 and CDR2 (germline): SNHLY, FYNNEI. This CDR3 has 14 amino acids. J lost 6 bases, V lost 8 bases, and 6 bases had no gene match. DNA of the CDR3: TGTGCCAGCCGACTAGCGGGTTACGCCGGGGAGCTGTTTTTT. It yields the protein CASRLAGYAGELFF. Combining the CDR3 with reference TRBV2 and TRBJ2-2 gives the whole variable domain EPEVTQTPSHQVTQMGQEVILRCVPISNHLYFYWYRQILGQKVEFLVSFYNNEISEKSEIFDDQFSVERPDGSNFTLKIRSTKLEDSAMYFCASRLAGYAGELFFGEGSRLTVL.

The chain uses TRBV28 and TRBJ1-2; 8 bases match TRBD1. Per germline, CDR1 MDHEN and CDR2 SYDVKM. Trimming at V came to 5 bases and at J to 5 bases, leaving 10 bases not matched to a gene. The CDR3 loop spans 15 amino acids. The CDR3 DNA reads as TGTGCCAGCAGTACCCGGACAGGGCCCTTTTATGGCTACACCTTC. Protein: CASSTRTGPFYGYTF.

This clonotype was seen ten or more times. The chain recombines TRBV30 with TRBJ1-5, with 12 bases aligning to TRBD1. The V and J ends lost 3 bases and 6 bases, in that order; junction bases with no gene match: 3. The CDR3 spans 14 residues. Germline CDR1 and CDR2: GTSNPN and SVGIG (reference sequence). The DNA of the CDR3 is TGTGCCTGGAGCAGGGACAGGGGGCGTCAGCCCCAGCATTTT. Protein sequence: CAWSRDRGRQPQHF.